This T cell receptor (beta chain) appears in the sequencing data of a study of identical twins (dated by TCRdb to 2016 to 2017). About the study as a whole: The study deep-sequenced TCR alpha and beta repertoires from monozygotic twins, unrelated adults of various ages and cord blood to test whether fetal clonotypes persist. To rule out contamination, the twin experiments were replicated at different times with different library preparation protocols. Summary of the overall study and its limitations: Because the same donors could not be followed over many years, conclusions were based on cross-sectional statistical analysis. Abundant cord blood beta clonotypes carried fewer insertions; young adult naive repertoires showed a weaker similar trend, while memory repertoires showed none. Compared with coincidental sharing between unrelated individuals, out-of-frame TCR alpha sequences shared between twins had an excess of sequences with low generation probability. The excess sharing between twins in beta out-of-frame sequences was weaker because fewer shared sequences reduced the signal-to-noise ratio. In monozygotic twins, out-of-frame TCR alpha sharing was systematically underestimated by recombination models, although the models agreed with sharing between unrelated individuals. Zero-insertion analyses could be partly confounded by invariant T cells such as MAIT and iNKT, although diverse VJ usage argued against such confounding for most clonotypes.

Every donor was a healthy Caucasian. Three pairs of female monozygotic twins, all aged 18 to 29 years, made up the twin cohort. Positive isolation kits from Invitrogen were used to isolate CD4+ and CD8+ T cell populations. From the cysteine through the phenylalanine, the CDR3 covers 18 amino acids. The DNA shown is the 54-base CDR3, in frame from base 1. The germline V gene encodes CDR1 SGHDT and CDR2 YYEEEE. V is pared back by 5 bases and J by 1 base, with 22 bases lying between the germline termini. Preparation of the library involved 5' RACE. Sequenced using an Illumina HiSeq 2000. Template switching added a universal primer binding site, and the final cDNA carried a unique molecular identifier that allowed TCR cDNA molecules to be counted accurately. First-strand cDNA for TCR alpha and beta chains was synthesized from specific primers in the conserved constant-segment region. Each cDNA library was double barcoded, with a SMART-Mk sample barcode plus Illumina barcodes, to control for contamination. Two successive PCR steps introduced TruSeq adapter sequences along with Illumina sample barcodes. The TCR alpha and beta cDNA libraries were sequenced on the Illumina HiSeq platform using custom primers. Per the authors' processing: Raw reads were processed with MiGEC to extract unique molecular identifiers, and MiXCR was used to determine CDR3 positions. For each individual, recombination models were inferred using an EM algorithm with the repgenHMM and IGoR tools. Shared clonotype analysis was performed with the tcR package in R, normalizing sharing by the product of cloneset sizes. Out-of-frame nonproductive sequences were analyzed to study raw recombination free of thymic and clonal selection effects. TCRdb itself trimmed the public reads at Q25 with fastp, ran MiXCR and retained productive beta chains. Each record represents a unique CDR3 protein, reported with the most common genes and DNA among its rows. The authors' filters were not applied to this entry. The sample data list approximately 550,000 distinct CDR3 sequences, and approximately 20% of these were observed just once. The ten largest clones take up 0.45% to 0.5% of the sample.

On this clonotype: What this receptor recognizes is not known. Within one base of it there is no much larger clone, and no base qualities were kept.

These data were likewise used in another study, on yellow fever vaccine responses in identical twins. That second report states: The T cell response to vaccination in identical twins was reported by the authors to appear partly convergent and partly personalized. Focusing on identical twins, the study followed the T cell clones that responded to the vaccine, and did so with precision.

This clonotype originated in a woman younger than 30 in good health. Sequencing was performed on CD4+ T cells sorted from blood. The V gene is TRBV5-6 and the J gene is TRBJ1-5, with no confident D gene call. The DNA sequence is given as TGTGCCAGCAGGTGGGGAGAACCCCCATCTGTGAGCAATCAGCCCCAGCATTTT. It codes for CASRWGEPPSVSNQPQHF.